This T cell receptor (beta chain) appears in the sequencing data of a study of identical twins. Whole-study results and caveats: Insertions were fewer in abundant cord blood beta clonotypes, whereas memory repertoires showed none of this pattern. Beta out-of-frame twin sharing showed a weaker excess.

This clonotype was recorded many times. Its matching antigen is unknown. The CDR3 is 11 amino acids. V was clipped by 3 bases and J by 15 bases, with 13 bases between them. From germline, CDR1 is SGHDT and CDR2 YYEEEE. TCRdb re-called the 5' RACE reads through MiXCR, storing one row per CDR3 protein. Of 410,000 or so distinct CDR3 sequences listed, approximately 18% were seen once; the top ten hold 12%. Specimen: naive T cells sorted from blood. The chain couples TRBV5-6 to TRBJ2-1, with D perhaps TRBD2 (5 bases). The source of this sequence is a man in his fifties or sixties in good health. CDR3 bases: TGTGCCAGCAGCTCGGACTCCCTTGTGTTCTTC. Translation gives CASSSDSLVFF.